This T cell receptor beta chain originates from a study of cytomegalovirus exposure and HLA in healthy donors. The PCR was carried out with 60 Vbeta primers and 13 Jbeta primers. This table comes from immunoSEQ multiplex PCR, and its TCRdb copy is limited to in-frame clones, with some not included. This sample carries around 150,000 clones, 80% of them seen once, and the ten largest clones take about 2%. Donors were nominally healthy when sampled, though unrecorded immune exposures were likely. The CDR3 loop spans 15 amino acids. Germline assignment: CDR1 SGHNT and CDR2 YYREEE (reference sequence). V lost 2 bases and J lost 2; bases outside the gene matches: 1.

V gene TRBV5-4 combines with J gene TRBJ2-7; 13 nucleotides line up with TRBD2. The sequencing input was PBMCs. The source is a man aged 30 to 45 in good health and CMV-seronegative. The CDR3 DNA reads TGTGCCAGCAGCTTAGGACTAGCGGGAGCCTACGAGCAGTACTTC. Amino acids: CASSLGLAGAYEQYF.